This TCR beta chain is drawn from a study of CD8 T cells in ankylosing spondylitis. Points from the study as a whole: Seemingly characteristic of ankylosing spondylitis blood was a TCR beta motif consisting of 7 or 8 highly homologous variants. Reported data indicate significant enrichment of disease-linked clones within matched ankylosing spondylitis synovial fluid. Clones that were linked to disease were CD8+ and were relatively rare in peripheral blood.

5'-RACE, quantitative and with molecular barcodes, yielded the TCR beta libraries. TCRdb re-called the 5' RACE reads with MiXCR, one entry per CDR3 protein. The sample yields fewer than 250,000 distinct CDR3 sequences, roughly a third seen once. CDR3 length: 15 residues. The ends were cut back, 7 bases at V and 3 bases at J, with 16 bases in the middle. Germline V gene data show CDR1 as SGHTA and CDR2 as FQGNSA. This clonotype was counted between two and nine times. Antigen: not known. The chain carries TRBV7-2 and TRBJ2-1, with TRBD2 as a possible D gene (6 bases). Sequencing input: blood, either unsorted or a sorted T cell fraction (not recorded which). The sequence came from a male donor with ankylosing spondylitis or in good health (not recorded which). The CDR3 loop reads CASKLPLGGYNEQFF. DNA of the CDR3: TGTGCCAGCAAGCTACCCTTGGGGGGCTACAATGAGCAGTTCTTC. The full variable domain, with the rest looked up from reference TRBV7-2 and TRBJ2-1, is GAGVSQSPSNKVTEKGKDVELRCDPISGHTALYWYRQSLGQGLEFLIYFQGNSAPDKSGLPSDRFSAERTGGSVSTLTIQRTQQEDSAVYLCASKLPLGGYNEQFFGPGTRLTVL.